The rows below give T cell receptor beta chains drawn from one sample of a study of cytomegalovirus exposure and HLA in healthy donors. Using immunoSEQ multiplex PCR, the repertoire was profiled, and TCRdb retains in-frame clones only, with some absent. The table has 80,000 to 100,000 clones, around 81% seen once; the top ten hold under 5.5%. Sequencing was performed on PBMCs. Receptors were obtained from a middle-aged man in good health and CMV-seropositive. The CDR3 runs from the conserved cysteine through the conserved F or W. D genes are given only for firm matches. The size of a clone is reported for some rows only, either as once, few or many, or as a class for expanded clones.

J gene,clone size,V gene,D gene,CDR3 protein,CDR3 DNA
TRBJ1-2,.,TRBV7-9,TRBD1,CASSRRDRVVYGYTF,TGTGCCAGCAGCCGGCGGGACAGGGTAGTCTATGGCTACACCTTC
TRBJ2-5,once,TRBV2,TRBD1,CADSLQGGLETQYF,TGTGCCGATAGTTTACAGGGGGGTTTAGAGACCCAGTACTTC
TRBJ2-4,.,TRBV6-1,.,CASWTVAKNIQYF,TGTGCCAGCTGGACAGTAGCCAAAAACATTCAGTACTTC
TRBJ2-3,few,TRBV7-2,.,CASSSFSTDTQYF,TGTGCCAGCAGCTCATTTAGCACAGATACGCAGTATTTT
TRBJ1-2,.,TRBV29-1,.,CSVDAGGTDGYTF,TGCAGCGTTGATGCCGGAGGAACTGATGGCTACACCTTC
TRBJ1-5,.,TRBV10-3,.,CAIRGRDDQPQHF,TGTGCCATCAGGGGCAGGGATGATCAGCCCCAGCATTTT
TRBJ1-1,.,TRBV15,TRBD1,CATSRVDRINTEAFF,TGTGCCACCAGCAGGGTGGACAGGATAAACACTGAAGCTTTCTTT
TRBJ1-1,.,TRBV4-1,.,CASRSRGTEAFF,TGCGCCAGCAGGTCGCGCGGCACTGAAGCTTTCTTT
TRBJ1-3,.,TRBV6-5,.,CASSSLGSGNTIYF,TGTGCCAGCAGTTCCCTCGGGTCTGGAAACACCATATATTTT
TRBJ2-5,.,TRBV19,TRBD2,CASSTSGRQYF,TGTGCCAGTAGTACTAGCGGGCGCCAGTACTTC
TRBJ1-5,.,TRBV19,TRBD1,CASSTQGGNQPQHF,TGTGCCAGTAGTACACAGGGGGGCAATCAGCCCCAGCATTTT
TRBJ2-6,once,TRBV19,.,CASSPGWRAGANGLTF,TGTGCCAGTAGTCCAGGGTGGAGAGCTGGGGCCAACGGCCTGACTTTC
TRBJ2-3,.,TRBV5-6,.,CASSFGTGATDTHYF,.
TRBJ1-1,.,TRBV10-1,.,CASSDPSVRAEAFF,TGCGCCAGCAGTGACCCATCGGTTCGGGCTGAAGCTTTCTTT
TRBJ2-1,.,TRBV28,TRBD2,CASISGGTGSYNEQFF,TGTGCCAGCATCTCGGGGGGAACGGGATCCTACAATGAGCAGTTCTTC
TRBJ2-7,.,TRBV7-2,TRBD2,CASSLIASGPKSSYEQYF,TGTGCCAGCAGCTTAATAGCTAGCGGGCCGAAATCCTCCTACGAGCAGTACTTC
TRBJ2-2,.,TRBV5-6,TRBD2,CASSSGGSGTGELFF,TGTGCCAGCAGCTCGGGAGGGTCGGGAACCGGGGAGCTGTTTTTT
TRBJ2-1,.,TRBV4-2,TRBD2,CASSQDSTSGGSYNEQFF,TGTGCCAGCAGCCAAGATTCTACTAGCGGGGGGTCCTACAATGAGCAGTTCTTC
TRBJ2-5,.,TRBV7-9,TRBD2,CASSLVAGGVETQYF,TGTGCCAGCAGCTTAGTAGCGGGCGGGGTAGAGACCCAGTACTTC
TRBJ2-7,.,TRBV18,TRBD1,CASSPGTGLEEQYF,TGTGCCAGCTCCCCCGGGACAGGGTTGGAAGAGCAGTACTTC
TRBJ1-1,.,TRBV4-2,.,CASSSEPQGNEAFF,TGTGCCAGCAGCTCGGAGCCACAGGGTAATGAAGCTTTCTTT
TRBJ2-1,.,TRBV5-6,TRBD2,CASSLEGRASYNEQFF,TGTGCCAGCAGCTTGGAGGGGAGGGCCTCCTACAATGAGCAGTTCTTC
TRBJ1-1,.,TRBV18,TRBD1,CASARDRATEAFF,TGTGCCAGCGCACGGGACAGGGCCACTGAAGCTTTCTTT
TRBJ2-7,.,TRBV10-1,.,CASSAGKPYEQYF,TGCGCCAGCAGTGCCGGGAAGCCCTACGAGCAGTACTTC